The clone carrying this T cell receptor (beta chain) appeared once. This sample was taken from a study of OX40 agonist ivuxolimab in advanced cancers. In the study overall: At 0.01 to 10 mg/kg, ivuxolimab was administered intravenously to patients every 2 weeks.

Germline V gene data show CDR1 as SGHNT and CDR2 as YYREEE (reference sequence). CDR3 length: 14 residues. Trimming took 2 bases from V and 9 from J; bases not matched to a gene: 7. Assay used: immunoSEQ multiplex PCR; TCRdb lists only in-frame clones, some missing. The data show about 140,000 clones, under 95% seen once. Patients with a history of autoimmune disease or on systemic immunosuppression were excluded. Sequencing used CD4+ or CD8+ T cells sorted from blood, obtained in a trial of the OX40 agonist ivuxolimab. The V call is TRBV5-4, the J call TRBJ2-1; TRBD1 agrees at 8 bases. This sequence was found in an adult with an advanced solid tumor such as melanoma, head and neck, liver or kidney cancer. The CDR3: CASSLRTGQGEQFF. The CDR3 DNA reads as TGTGCCAGCAGCTTACGGACAGGGCAGGGTGAGCAGTTCTTC.